The T cell receptor (beta chain) described here comes from a study of OX40 agonist ivuxolimab in advanced cancers. The length of the CDR3 is 15 residues. CDR1 is GTSNPN, CDR2 SVGIG, per germline (reference sequence). Unmatched junction bases numbered 6, after V lost 2 bases and J lost 4 bases. The table came from immunoSEQ multiplex PCR; TCRdb's copy has only in-frame clones and leaves some out. Among approximately 24,000 clones listed, around 76% were seen once. The sequenced sample was CD4+ or CD8+ T cells sorted from blood, obtained in a trial of the OX40 agonist ivuxolimab. The rearrangement links TRBV30 to TRBJ1-3; TRBD1 matches at 9 bases. This clonotype originated in an adult with an advanced solid tumor such as melanoma, head and neck, liver or kidney cancer. The CDR3 is CAWSYMGQGGNTIYF. CDR3 sequence (DNA): TGTGCCTGGAGTTATATGGGACAGGGAGGAAACACCATATATTTT.